Following are 24 T cell receptor beta chains from one sample sequenced in a study of cytomegalovirus exposure and HLA in healthy donors. Researchers ran the PCR with 60 Vbeta and 13 Jbeta primers. TCRdb's table, derived via immunoSEQ multiplex PCR, lists solely in-frame clones and lacks some. Of some 77,000 clones in the sample, under 85% are singletons; the top ten hold around a fifth. Source material: PBMCs. The receptors come from a woman aged 40 to 50 in good health and CMV-seropositive.

The chain uses TRBV15 and TRBJ2-7; 11 bases are shared with TRBD1. Germline values: CDR1 LNHNV, CDR2 YYDKDF (reference sequence). The CDR3 is 15 residues long. The V segment lost 0 bases and the J segment 3 bases; nucleotides outside the gene matches: 1. In DNA, the CDR3 is TGTGCCACCAGCAGAGATGGGACAGGGGGCTACGAGCAGTACTTC. It specifies CATSRDGTGGYEQYF.

This clone appeared a single time. The rearrangement links TRBV6-5 to TRBJ2-7; tentatively, D is TRBD1 (6 bases). With 1 base removed from V and 6 bases from J, the gap between germline ends came to 10 bases. This CDR3 spans 13 amino acids. Germline V lookup: CDR1 MNHEY, CDR2 SVGAGI. The DNA for the CDR3 is TGTGCCAGCAGTTACTACAGGGTCAGCGAGCAGTACTTC. This translates into CASSYYRVSEQYF.

The rearrangement joins TRBV7-9 to TRBJ2-7; 7 bases match TRBD2. The CDR3 length is 15 residues. Germline V lookup: CDR1 SEHNR, CDR2 FQNEAQ (reference sequence). With 2 bases clipped from V and 3 bases from J, the junction kept 7 bases outside the gene matches. This CDR3 is CASSLPEAGRYEQYF. As DNA, the CDR3 is TGTGCCAGCAGCTTACCGGAAGCGGGGCGCTACGAGCAGTACTTC.

This chain links TRBV15 with TRBJ1-1, with 8 bases lining up with TRBD1. V was pared by 3 bases and J by 1 base, with 7 bases of the junction left unmatched. The CDR3 is 16 residues long. Germline V gene data show CDR1 as LNHNV and CDR2 as YYDKDF (reference sequence). CDR3 amino acids: CATSRRVGTGNTEAFF. As DNA, the CDR3 is TGTGCCACCAGCAGGCGGGTCGGGACAGGGAACACTGAAGCTTTCTTT.

This clone was detected only a few times. The V gene is TRBV2, the J gene TRBJ2-3; 8 nucleotides align to TRBD2. CDR1 and CDR2 (germline): SNHLY, FYNNEI. This CDR3 comprises 16 residues. Trimming took 4 bases from V and 4 from J; bases not matched to a gene: 10. The CDR3, as DNA: TGTGCCAGCAGTGGTCTCGGACTAGCAAAAGCAGATACGCAGTATTTT. This encodes CASSGLGLAKADTQYF.

The V gene is TRBV28, the J gene TRBJ1-5; TRBD1 matches 7 bases. Germline assignment: CDR1 MDHEN and CDR2 SYDVKM. CDR3 length equals 14 residues. J lost 5 bases, V lost 5 bases, and 6 bases had no gene match. CDR3 nucleotide sequence: TGTGCCAGCAGTCCAGGGGGAGATTATCAGCCCCAGCATTTT. It specifies CASSPGGDYQPQHF.

The J gene is TRBJ1-2, the V gene TRBV4-1; perhaps TRBD1 as D (6 bases). The V end lost 1 base, the J end lost 4 bases, and 19 bases lay between the germline ends. Germline V lookup: CDR1 MGHRA, CDR2 YSYEKL. The CDR3 consists of 17 residues. Here the CDR3 reads CASSQGGGRGRAYGYTF. Here the CDR3 DNA reads TGCGCCAGCAGCCAAGGAGGGGGTCGGGGACGGGCCTATGGCTACACCTTC.

The chain couples TRBV10-3 to TRBJ2-7, with a tentative D call TRBD1 (6 bases). The CDR3 sequence is 15 residues long. V was pared by 3 bases and J by 0 bases, with 12 bases between. The germline CDR1 and CDR2 sequences are ENHRY and SYGVKD. CDR3 in DNA: TGTGCCATCAGTGATCAGGGGATTAGCTCCTACGAGCAGTACTTC. Translating gives CAISDQGISSYEQYF.

The chain links TRBV2 to TRBJ2-5; a weak D match, TRBD1 (5 bases). The germline gives CDR1 SNHLY, CDR2 FYNNEI. This CDR3 spans 14 amino acids. V lost 11 bases, J lost 2 bases, and 18 bases lay in between. CDR3 amino acids: CAYNEWGPQETQYF. The CDR3 region has the DNA TGTGCCTACAATGAGTGGGGCCCACAAGAGACCCAGTACTTC.

This sequence joins TRBV4-1 and TRBJ1-6, with D possibly matching TRBD1 (5 bases). Looked up from germline, CDR1 is MGHRA and CDR2 is YSYEKL. The CDR3 spans 18 residues. The germline V and J ends were trimmed by 3 bases and 7 bases, with 22 bases remaining between them. CDR3 amino acids: CASSHGKQVSGPNSPLHF. The CDR3 nucleotides are TGCGCCAGCAGCCATGGAAAACAGGTGTCAGGGCCCAATTCACCCCTCCACTTT.

The V gene is TRBV25-1, the J gene TRBJ2-7; 7 bases map to TRBD1. The CDR3 loop spans 13 amino acids. With V trimmed by 6 bases and J by 4 bases, 6 bases remained unmatched. Per the germline V gene, CDR1 is MGHDK and CDR2 is SYGVNS. The DNA for the CDR3 is TGTGCCAGCAGAGGACAGGAGGCGTACGAGCAGTACTTC. It encodes CASRGQEAYEQYF.

A remark on this clone: An end of the junction does not agree with germline; a read error may underlie this. CDR3 in DNA: TGCAGCGCACGAGCGGGAGGGCCTGAGTTAAACGAGCAGCACTTC. Protein: CSARAGGPELNEQHF. The J gene is TRBJ2-7, the V gene TRBV29-1, with 10 positions matching TRBD2. The germline V gene has CDR1 SQVTM and CDR2 ANQGSEA. This CDR3 spans 15 amino acids.

The chain recombines TRBV6-1 with TRBJ2-7; 12 nucleotides match TRBD2. Trimming at V came to 3 bases and at J to 3 bases, leaving 3 bases not matched to a gene. Germline CDR1 is MNHNS and CDR2 is SASEGT. This CDR3 comprises 15 residues. The CDR3 nucleotides are TGTGCCAGCAGTGATGGACTAGCGGGACTCTACGAGCAGTACTTC. It yields the protein CASSDGLAGLYEQYF.

The chain combines TRBV5-1 with TRBJ1-2; TRBD1 agrees at 7 bases. The CDR3 length is 13 residues. V trimming: 0 bases; J trimming: 6 bases; junction bases outside the gene matches: 2. Germline lookup yields CDR1 SGHRS and CDR2 YFSETQ. This CDR3 reads CASSLVQGNGYTF. The DNA for the CDR3 is TGCGCCAGCAGCTTGGTACAGGGGAATGGCTACACCTTC.

The V call is TRBV6-5, the J call TRBJ2-7, with TRBD1 matching 10 bases. CDR1 and CDR2 (germline): MNHEY, SVGAGI. The CDR3 sequence is 14 residues long. V lost 2 bases to trimming and J lost 5 bases; unmatched junction nucleotides: 3. The CDR3 region has the DNA TGTGCCAGCAGTTACGACAGGGGGCGCGACGAGCAGTACTTC. It codes for CASSYDRGRDEQYF.

This chain connects TRBV5-6 to TRBJ1-5; no firm D call. The length of the CDR3 is 15 residues. The germline gives CDR1 SGHDT, CDR2 YYEEEE. V shed 1 base and J shed 4 bases, with 12 bases lying between them. CDR3 DNA: TGTGCCAGCAGCTTGTACGGGAGGCCGAATCAGCCCCAGCATTTT. Translation gives CASSLYGRPNQPQHF.

The chain carries TRBV11-2 and TRBJ1-1; 7 positions match TRBD1. Unmatched junction bases numbered 12, after V lost 4 bases and J lost 4 bases. CDR3 length: 16 amino acids. Germline CDR1 is SGHAT and CDR2 is FQNNGV. CDR3 DNA: TGTGCCAGCAGCTCCCCAGGGGGATTTTCTGGCACTGAAGCTTTCTTT. It encodes CASSSPGGFSGTEAFF.

The rearrangement uses TRBV5-1 and TRBJ1-4; D is ambiguous. CDR1 and CDR2 from the germline V gene are SGHRS and YFSETQ. The CDR3 consists of 15 residues. Trimming stripped 0 bases from V and 0 bases from J, with 6 bases between. CDR3 bases: TGCGCCAGCAGCTTGGCCGGTGCAACTAATGAAAAACTGTTTTTT. This sequence encodes CASSLAGATNEKLFF.

This clone was recorded only once. V gene TRBV27 combines with J gene TRBJ1-6; 12 bases fit TRBD1. Germline V gene data show CDR1 as MNHEY and CDR2 as SMNVEV (reference sequence). Losses at the gene ends were 1 base for V and 7 bases for J; bases not matched to a gene: 8. This CDR3 comprises 18 residues. CDR3 region: CASSLFQGGTGGNSPLHF. The CDR3 DNA reads as TGTGCCAGCAGTTTATTCCAGGGAGGGACAGGGGGCAATTCACCCCTCCACTTT.

The gene calls are TRBV30 and TRBJ2-5; 10 bases are a match to TRBD2. Germline V gene sequence: CDR1 GTSNPN, CDR2 SVGIG (reference sequence). The V segment lost 7 bases and the J segment 5 bases; nucleotides outside the gene matches: 19. The CDR3 covers 17 residues. The CDR3 bases are TGTGCCTCCACTTTTCCGGGACTAGCGAACGGAGTCGAGACCCAGTACTTC. Protein sequence: CASTFPGLANGVETQYF.

The chain recombines TRBV30 with TRBJ1-1; no reliable D call. In germline, CDR1 is GTSNPN, CDR2 SVGIG (reference sequence). The germline V and J ends were trimmed by 0 bases and 7 bases, with 12 bases remaining between them. CDR3 size: 13 residues. In DNA, the CDR3 is TGTGCCTGGAGTGTGGGAAGACGGGGTGAAGCTTTCTTT. It codes for CAWSVGRRGEAFF.

The chain recombines TRBV7-9 with TRBJ1-4; D gene uncertain. Germline V lookup: CDR1 SEHNR, CDR2 FQNEAQ (reference sequence). Trimming cost V 1 base and J 0 bases, with 3 bases left between them. The CDR3 length is 14 residues. Here the CDR3 DNA reads TGTGCCAGCAGCTTAGGCGCAACTAATGAAAAACTGTTTTTT. Residues: CASSLGATNEKLFF.

This rearrangement joins TRBV6-1 to TRBJ1-3, with a weak D call TRBD1 (5 bases). Germline V CDR1 and CDR2: MNHNS, SASEGT. The length of the CDR3 is 15 residues. Trimming removed 4 bases at V and 0 bases at J, with 10 bases between. CDR3 region: CASSAFTGSGNTIYF. The CDR3 DNA is TGTGCCAGCAGTGCCTTCACAGGCTCTGGAAACACCATATATTTT.

The CDR3 DNA reads as TGCGCCAGCAGCTTGGGAGTACTGACTAGCGGGAGAGATACGCAGTATTTT. Its translation: CASSLGVLTSGRDTQYF. The chain carries TRBV5-1 and TRBJ2-3; 12 nucleotides align to TRBD2. Losses at the gene ends were 0 bases for V and 5 bases for J; bases not matched to a gene: 7. The CDR3 spans 17 residues. Germline assignment: CDR1 SGHRS and CDR2 YFSETQ.